The TCR beta chain under discussion was sequenced for a study of blood T cell repertoires in COVID-19. Overall study: The United States, Italy and Spain supplied acute and convalescent COVID-19 samples.

Here immunoSEQ multiplex PCR was the method, and the copy in TCRdb shows in-frame clones only, minus some. The table records 270,000 or so clones, roughly 87% of them present only once. From germline, CDR1 is MNHEY and CDR2 SVGAGI. This CDR3 is built from 13 residues. V shed 6 bases and J shed 0 bases, with 9 bases lying between them. The sequenced sample consisted of peripheral blood. The chain employs TRBV6-5 and TRBJ2-7; D is possibly TRBD2 (5 bases). This sequence was found in a woman aged 40-49 years who had recovered from COVID-19. CDR3 amino acids: CASRLTISYEQYV. The CDR3, as DNA: TGTGCCAGCAGACTGACTATCTCCTACGAGCAGTACGTC.